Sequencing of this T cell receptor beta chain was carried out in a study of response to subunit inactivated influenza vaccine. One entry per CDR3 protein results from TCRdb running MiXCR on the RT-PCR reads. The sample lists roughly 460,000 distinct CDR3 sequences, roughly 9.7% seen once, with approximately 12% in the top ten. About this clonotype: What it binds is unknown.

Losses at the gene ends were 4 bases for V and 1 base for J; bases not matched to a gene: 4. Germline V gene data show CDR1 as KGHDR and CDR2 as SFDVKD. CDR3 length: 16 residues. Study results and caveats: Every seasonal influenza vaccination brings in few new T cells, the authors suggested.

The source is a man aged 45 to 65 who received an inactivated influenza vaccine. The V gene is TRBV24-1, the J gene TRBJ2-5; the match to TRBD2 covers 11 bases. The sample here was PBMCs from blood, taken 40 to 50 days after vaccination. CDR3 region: CATSEPGTSGQETQYF. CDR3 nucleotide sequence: TGTGCCACCAGTGAACCCGGGACTAGCGGCCAAGAGACCCAGTACTTC.